The 16 T cell receptor beta chains below all came from one sample that was sequenced in a study of blood T cell repertoires in COVID-19. TCRdb's table, derived via immunoSEQ multiplex PCR, lists solely in-frame clones and lacks some. The profile shows approximately 220,000 clones, less than 90% of them singletons. Sequences were obtained from peripheral blood. The receptors originated from a man aged 40-49 years with acute or convalescent COVID-19.

The chain joins TRBV28 to TRBJ1-5; 8 bases agree with TRBD1. Germline V CDR1 and CDR2: MDHEN, SYDVKM. The length of the CDR3 is 14 residues. Trimming took 5 bases from V and 6 from J; bases not matched to a gene: 6. The CDR3 region is CASSPGQGSQPQHF. DNA for the CDR3: TGTGCCAGCAGTCCTGGACAGGGAAGTCAGCCCCAGCATTTT.

The chain carries TRBV7-2 and TRBJ2-3; TRBD2 aligns across 11 bases. Germline CDR1 is SGHTA and CDR2 is FQGNSA. V dropped 1 base and J dropped 6; count of bases not matched to a gene: 6. The CDR3 is 16 residues long. In DNA, the CDR3 is TGTGCCAGCAGCTTAGGGCTAGCGGGAGGTAGGGATACGCAGTATTTT. It specifies CASSLGLAGGRDTQYF.

The V and J genes are TRBV29-1 and TRBJ2-1; TRBD2 matches 7 bases. This CDR3 region has 13 residues. Trimming removed 8 bases from V and 0 bases from J; junction bases left unmatched: 4. Germline V gene data show CDR1 as SQVTM and CDR2 as ANQGSEA. CDR3: CSPQRGSYNEQFF. In nucleotides, the CDR3 is TGCAGCCCCCAGCGGGGCTCCTACAATGAGCAGTTCTTC.

The V gene is TRBV4-1, the J gene TRBJ2-5, with 13 bases identical to TRBD2. Unmatched junction bases numbered 11, after V lost 3 bases and J lost 1 base. Looked up from germline, CDR1 is MGHRA and CDR2 is YSYEKL. The CDR3 sequence is 19 residues long. CDR3 in amino acids: CASSQSPGTSGAAQETQYF. The CDR3 bases are TGCGCCAGCAGCCAGTCCCCCGGGACTAGCGGGGCCGCCCAAGAGACCCAGTACTTC.

This clone was observed once. The CDR3 sequence is CSASAPRGAFF. The CDR3 DNA reads TGCAGTGCTAGCGCACCGCGGGGAGCTTTCTTT. The chain carries TRBV20-1 and TRBJ1-1, with unresolved D. Germline V gives CDR1 DFQATT, CDR2 SNEGSKA (reference sequence). Trimming took 3 bases from V and 10 from J, leaving 12 bases between them. The CDR3 runs to 11 residues.

The rearrangement uses TRBV12-3 or TRBV12-4 and TRBJ2-3; TRBD2 matches 7 bases. The CDR3 contains 10 residues. J lost 6 bases, V lost 10 bases, and 1 base had no gene match. In DNA, the CDR3 is TGTGCCACCGGGGGGGATACGCAGTATTTT. Its translation is CATGGDTQYF.

The chain employs TRBV9 and TRBJ1-3; 7 bases match TRBD1. The CDR3 is 16 amino acids. V lost 3 bases to trimming and J lost 2 bases; unmatched junction nucleotides: 8. The germline V gene has CDR1 SGDLS and CDR2 YYNGEE. CDR3 coding DNA: TGTGCCAGCAGCGCTCCGTCCACAGGGGCTGGAAACACCATATATTTT. This encodes CASSAPSTGAGNTIYF.

This chain uses TRBV6-5 with TRBJ2-7; 9 bases map to TRBD1. After removal of 7 bases from V and 9 bases from J, the junction contained 13 bases not matched to a gene. Per germline, CDR1 MNHEY and CDR2 SVGAGI. The CDR3 runs 14 residues. The CDR3 nucleotides read TGTGCCAGCACCCCCACAGGGGGCGTCGGACGGCAGTACTTC. Residues: CASTPTGGVGRQYF.

The CDR3 DNA sequence: TGTGCCAGCAGCTTCCGGGGACAGGGGCGTGGCTACACCTTC. Its translation: CASSFRGQGRGYTF. V is TRBV13 and J is TRBJ1-2, with 10 bases identical to TRBD1. CDR3 length equals 14 residues. Germline trimming cut 3 bases from V and 7 bases from J; bases unmatched to any gene: 5. Germline V gene lookup returns CDR1 PRHDT and CDR2 FYEKMQ (reference sequence).

The chain employs TRBV6-5 and TRBJ2-7; no definite D call. The V gene lost 7 bases and the J gene lost 3 bases, with 7 bases spanning the gap. CDR3 size: 11 residues. From germline, CDR1 is MNHEY and CDR2 SVGAGI. The CDR3 DNA is TGTGCCAGCATCCGAGGCTACGAGCAGTACTTC. It codes for CASIRGYEQYF.

The V call is TRBV18, the J call TRBJ1-2; TRBD1 matches 8 bases. Germline V CDR1 and CDR2: KGHSH, LQKENI. The CDR3 sequence is 15 residues long. Germline trimming cut 5 bases from V and 6 bases from J; bases unmatched to any gene: 11. CDR3 amino acids: CASSETTRTGNGYTF. The CDR3 DNA sequence: TGTGCCAGCTCAGAAACTACTCGGACAGGGAATGGCTACACCTTC.

The chain is built from TRBV28 and TRBJ2-3, with 12 bases identical to TRBD2. Germline-derived CDR1 and CDR2 are MDHEN and SYDVKM. The CDR3 runs to 17 residues. Losses at the gene ends were 6 bases for V and 2 bases for J; bases not matched to a gene: 9. The CDR3, as DNA: TGTGCCAGCAGCACCGGGACTAGCGGGCCCTACACAGATACGCAGTATTTT. This codes for CASSTGTSGPYTDTQYF. Based on the CDR3 plus reference TRBV28 and TRBJ2-3, the full variable domain is DVKVTQSSRYLVKRTGEKVFLECVQDMDHENMFWYRQDPGLGLRLIYFSYDVKMKEKGDIPEGYSVSREKKERFSLILESASTNQTSMYLCASSTGTSGPYTDTQYFGPGTRLTVL.

The V call is TRBV6-5, the J call TRBJ2-1; perhaps TRBD2 as D (6 bases). Germline CDR1 MNHEY, CDR2 SVGAGI. V was clipped by 2 bases and J by 3 bases, with 14 bases between them. This CDR3 contains 16 residues. The CDR3 region has the DNA TGTGCCAGCAGTTACGAGACGGGAGTGCGCTACAATGAGCAGTTCTTC. Protein sequence: CASSYETGVRYNEQFF.

The chain uses TRBV21-1 and TRBJ2-4; TRBD2 was called by the table and not checked on the DNA. TRBV21-1 is a documented pseudogene. The CDR3 covers 17 residues. The CDR3 nucleotides are TGTGCCAGCAGCAGGGGGGGGCGGAATCTAGCCAAAAACATTCAGTACTTC. Translation: CASSRGGRNLAKNIQYF.

The CDR3 loop reads CASSYSNLGGHYGYTF. CDR3 DNA: TGTGCCAGCAGTTACTCGAACCTGGGGGGACACTATGGCTACACCTTC. The chain recombines TRBV6-5 with TRBJ1-2, with a weak D call TRBD1 (5 bases). The CDR3 is made up of 16 amino acids. Trimming removed 0 bases from V and 3 bases from J, with 14 bases in between. The germline CDR1 and CDR2 sequences are MNHEY and SVGAGI.

J is TRBJ1-2 and V is TRBV6-5, with TRBD1 matching 7 bases. Germline lookup yields CDR1 MNHEY and CDR2 SVGAGI. The CDR3 length is 15 residues. With 6 bases clipped from V and 4 bases from J, the junction kept 11 bases outside the gene matches. The CDR3 nucleotides are TGTGCCAGCAGCACAAGACAGGGAGTAGTCTATGGCTACACCTTC. It yields the protein CASSTRQGVVYGYTF.